The rows below give T cell receptor beta chains drawn from one sample of a study of T cells after yellow fever vaccination. MiXCR was run by TCRdb on the 5' RACE reads, yielding one entry per CDR3 protein. This table holds 500,000 to 650,000 distinct CDR3 sequences, about 15% found once. The specimen was PBMCs, collected more than 4 days after the first yellow fever vaccination. Receptors were obtained from a man between 18 and 29 years old who received the YFV17D yellow fever vaccine. Both conserved end residues are part of each CDR3. The order of the fields is J gene, V gene, D gene, clone size, CDR3 DNA, CDR3 protein. D genes are given only for firm matches. The size entry is marked missing in some rows and otherwise reads once, few, many or a size class.

>TRBJ2-5|TRBV7-2|-|few
TGTGCCAGCAGATTTAGCTCCCTAGCCGGTTACCAAGAGACCCAGTACTTC
CASRFSSLAGYQETQYF
>TRBJ1-2|TRBV6-1|-|-
TGTGCCAGCACCGCCGACGGCGCGCCCACCTTC
CASTADGAPTF
>TRBJ1-3|TRBV6-1|TRBD1|-
TGTGCCAGCAGTCCAGGACAGGGGGCTGGAAACACCATATATTTT
CASSPGQGAGNTIYF
>TRBJ2-3|TRBV12-3/TRBV12-4|-|-
TGTGCCAGCAGGCTTAGCGATACGCAGTATTTT
CASRLSDTQYF
>TRBJ1-2|TRBV18|-|-
TGTGCCAGCTCACCGTTCACTCAGGGGCTATATGGCTACACCTTC
CASSPFTQGLYGYTF
>TRBJ2-3|TRBV12-5|-|-
TGTGCTAGTGGATTAAACAGGAACCTTAGCACAGATACGCAGTATTTT
CASGLNRNLSTDTQYF
>TRBJ2-1|TRBV6-2/TRBV6-3|TRBD2|few
TGTGCCACCGGGGATGGGACTAGCGGTTTAAATGAGCAGTTCTTC
CATGDGTSGLNEQFF
>TRBJ2-3|TRBV29-1|TRBD2|-
TGCAGCGTTCATAGCGGGGGGAAATATACGCAGTATTTT
CSVHSGGKYTQYF
>TRBJ1-5|TRBV12-3/TRBV12-4|TRBD1|few
TGTGCCAGCAGTGGGGACAGAACCACGGCCCAGCATTTT
CASSGDRTTAQHF
>TRBJ2-1|TRBV28|TRBD1|-
TGTGCCAGCAGTTTTGGACAGGGGGTAAATGAGCAGTTCTTC
CASSFGQGVNEQFF
>TRBJ2-6|TRBV30|-|few
TGTGCCTGGAGTCCCGGACAGCCCGGGGCCAACGTCCTGACTTTC
CAWSPGQPGANVLTF
>TRBJ2-1|TRBV19|-|few
TGTGCCAGTCGAAACCTTGAGGCCTACAATGAGCAGTTCTTC
CASRNLEAYNEQFF
>TRBJ2-2|TRBV29-1|-|-
TGCAGCGTTGGACAGGCGCAGACCGGGGAGCTGTTTTTT
CSVGQAQTGELFF
>TRBJ1-1|TRBV7-6|-|few
TGTGCCAGCAGCTCCTACAGGGACACTGAAGCTTTCTTT
CASSSYRDTEAFF
>TRBJ1-5|TRBV2|TRBD1|few
TGTGCCAGCAGGGCTGGACAGGTTAGCAATCAGCCCCAGCATTTT
CASRAGQVSNQPQHF
>TRBJ2-3|TRBV20-1|-|few
TGCAGTGCCTCATCGGGACCCTTATCTGGCACAGATACGCAGTATTTT
CSASSGPLSGTDTQYF
>TRBJ1-2|TRBV12-3/TRBV12-4|-|few
TGTGCCAGCAACAAAGGACAGAACTATGGCTACACCTTC
CASNKGQNYGYTF
>TRBJ2-3|TRBV28|TRBD2|-
TGTGCCAGCAGTCCACCTTTAGGTGGGACTAATACGCAGTATTTT
CASSPPLGGTNTQYF
>TRBJ2-3|TRBV12-3/TRBV12-4|TRBD2|few
TGTGCCAGCAGGCGACCGGCTCCTAAAGGGGCGGGGGGTTTAGATACGCAGTATTTT
CASRRPAPKGAGGLDTQYF
>TRBJ1-1|TRBV12-3/TRBV12-4|-|-
TGTGCCAGCAGTTTTGGGCAGACGCGTTCTGAAGCTTTCTTT
CASSFGQTRSEAFF
>TRBJ1-1|TRBV7-9|TRBD1|-
TGTGCCAGCGACAAAAACGCCGGGACAGGAGAAGCTTTCTTT
CASDKNAGTGEAFF
>TRBJ1-1|TRBV6-2/TRBV6-3|-|-
TGTGCCAGCAGGGGTGGGGTGTACACTGAAGCTTTCTTT
CASRGGVYTEAFF
>TRBJ2-3|TRBV30|-|few
TGTGCCTGGAGTGGAGGCTTGGCAGATACGCAGTATTTT
CAWSGGLADTQYF